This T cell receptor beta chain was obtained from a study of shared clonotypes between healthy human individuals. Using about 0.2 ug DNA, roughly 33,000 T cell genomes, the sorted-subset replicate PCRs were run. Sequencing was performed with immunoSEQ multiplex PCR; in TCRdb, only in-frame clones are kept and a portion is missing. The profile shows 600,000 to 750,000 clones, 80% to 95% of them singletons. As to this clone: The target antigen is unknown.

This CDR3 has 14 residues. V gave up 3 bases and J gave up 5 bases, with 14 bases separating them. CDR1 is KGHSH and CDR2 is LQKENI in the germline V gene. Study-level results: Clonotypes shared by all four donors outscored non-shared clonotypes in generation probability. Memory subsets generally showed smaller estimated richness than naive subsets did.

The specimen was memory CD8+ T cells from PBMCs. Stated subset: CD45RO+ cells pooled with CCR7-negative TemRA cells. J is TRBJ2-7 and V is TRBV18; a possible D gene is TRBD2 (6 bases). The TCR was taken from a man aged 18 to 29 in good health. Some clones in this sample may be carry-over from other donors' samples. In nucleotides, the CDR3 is TGTGCCAGCTCACCGGGGATAGCGGCAGACGAGCAGTACTTC. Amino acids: CASSPGIAADEQYF.